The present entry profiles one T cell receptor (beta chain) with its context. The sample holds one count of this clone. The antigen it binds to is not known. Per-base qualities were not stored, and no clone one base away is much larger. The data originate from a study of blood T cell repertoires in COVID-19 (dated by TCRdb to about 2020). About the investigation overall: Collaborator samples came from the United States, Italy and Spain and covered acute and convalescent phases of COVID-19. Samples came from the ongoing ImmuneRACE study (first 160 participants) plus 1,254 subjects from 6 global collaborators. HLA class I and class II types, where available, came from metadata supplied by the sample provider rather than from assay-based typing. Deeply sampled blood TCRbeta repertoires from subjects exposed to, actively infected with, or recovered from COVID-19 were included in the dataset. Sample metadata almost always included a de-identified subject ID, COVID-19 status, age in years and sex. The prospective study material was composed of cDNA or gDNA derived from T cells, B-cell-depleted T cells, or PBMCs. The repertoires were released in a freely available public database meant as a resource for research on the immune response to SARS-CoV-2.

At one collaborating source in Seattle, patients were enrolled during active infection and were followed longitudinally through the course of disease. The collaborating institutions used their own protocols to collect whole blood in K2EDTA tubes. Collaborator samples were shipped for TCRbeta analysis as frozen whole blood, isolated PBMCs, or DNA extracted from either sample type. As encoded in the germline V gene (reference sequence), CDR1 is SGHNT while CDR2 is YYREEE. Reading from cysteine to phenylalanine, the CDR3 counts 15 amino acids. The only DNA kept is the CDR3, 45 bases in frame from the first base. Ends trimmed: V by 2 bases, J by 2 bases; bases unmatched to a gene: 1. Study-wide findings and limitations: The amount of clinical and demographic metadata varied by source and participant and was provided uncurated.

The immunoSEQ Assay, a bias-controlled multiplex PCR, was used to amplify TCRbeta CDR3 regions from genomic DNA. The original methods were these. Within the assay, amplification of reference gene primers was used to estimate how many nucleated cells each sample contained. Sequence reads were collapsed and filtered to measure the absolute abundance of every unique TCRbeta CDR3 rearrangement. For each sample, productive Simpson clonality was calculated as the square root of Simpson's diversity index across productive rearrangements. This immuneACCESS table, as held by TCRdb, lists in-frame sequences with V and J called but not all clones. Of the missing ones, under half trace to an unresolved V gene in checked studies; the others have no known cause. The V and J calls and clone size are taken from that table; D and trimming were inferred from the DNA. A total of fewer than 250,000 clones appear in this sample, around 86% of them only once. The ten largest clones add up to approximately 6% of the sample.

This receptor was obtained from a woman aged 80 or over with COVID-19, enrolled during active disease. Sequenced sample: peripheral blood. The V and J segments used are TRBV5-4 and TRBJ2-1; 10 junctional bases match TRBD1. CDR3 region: CASSFGTGAYNEQFF. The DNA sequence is TGTGCCAGCAGCTTTGGGACAGGGGCCTACAATGAGCAGTTCTTC.